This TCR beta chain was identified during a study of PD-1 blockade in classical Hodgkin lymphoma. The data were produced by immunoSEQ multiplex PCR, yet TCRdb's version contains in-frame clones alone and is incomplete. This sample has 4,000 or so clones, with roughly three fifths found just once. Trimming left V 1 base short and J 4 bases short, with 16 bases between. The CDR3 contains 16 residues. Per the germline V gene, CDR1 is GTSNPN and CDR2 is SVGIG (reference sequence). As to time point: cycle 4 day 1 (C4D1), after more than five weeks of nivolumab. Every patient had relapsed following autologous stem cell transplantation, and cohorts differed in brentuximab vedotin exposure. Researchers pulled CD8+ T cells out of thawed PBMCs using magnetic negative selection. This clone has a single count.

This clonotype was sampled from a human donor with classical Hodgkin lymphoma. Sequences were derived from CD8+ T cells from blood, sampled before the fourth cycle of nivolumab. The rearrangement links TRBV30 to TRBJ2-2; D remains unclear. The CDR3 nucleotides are TGTGCCTGGAGTGCGAGCATGAGGATAGGCACCGGGGAGCTGTTTTTT. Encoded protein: CAWSASMRIGTGELFF.